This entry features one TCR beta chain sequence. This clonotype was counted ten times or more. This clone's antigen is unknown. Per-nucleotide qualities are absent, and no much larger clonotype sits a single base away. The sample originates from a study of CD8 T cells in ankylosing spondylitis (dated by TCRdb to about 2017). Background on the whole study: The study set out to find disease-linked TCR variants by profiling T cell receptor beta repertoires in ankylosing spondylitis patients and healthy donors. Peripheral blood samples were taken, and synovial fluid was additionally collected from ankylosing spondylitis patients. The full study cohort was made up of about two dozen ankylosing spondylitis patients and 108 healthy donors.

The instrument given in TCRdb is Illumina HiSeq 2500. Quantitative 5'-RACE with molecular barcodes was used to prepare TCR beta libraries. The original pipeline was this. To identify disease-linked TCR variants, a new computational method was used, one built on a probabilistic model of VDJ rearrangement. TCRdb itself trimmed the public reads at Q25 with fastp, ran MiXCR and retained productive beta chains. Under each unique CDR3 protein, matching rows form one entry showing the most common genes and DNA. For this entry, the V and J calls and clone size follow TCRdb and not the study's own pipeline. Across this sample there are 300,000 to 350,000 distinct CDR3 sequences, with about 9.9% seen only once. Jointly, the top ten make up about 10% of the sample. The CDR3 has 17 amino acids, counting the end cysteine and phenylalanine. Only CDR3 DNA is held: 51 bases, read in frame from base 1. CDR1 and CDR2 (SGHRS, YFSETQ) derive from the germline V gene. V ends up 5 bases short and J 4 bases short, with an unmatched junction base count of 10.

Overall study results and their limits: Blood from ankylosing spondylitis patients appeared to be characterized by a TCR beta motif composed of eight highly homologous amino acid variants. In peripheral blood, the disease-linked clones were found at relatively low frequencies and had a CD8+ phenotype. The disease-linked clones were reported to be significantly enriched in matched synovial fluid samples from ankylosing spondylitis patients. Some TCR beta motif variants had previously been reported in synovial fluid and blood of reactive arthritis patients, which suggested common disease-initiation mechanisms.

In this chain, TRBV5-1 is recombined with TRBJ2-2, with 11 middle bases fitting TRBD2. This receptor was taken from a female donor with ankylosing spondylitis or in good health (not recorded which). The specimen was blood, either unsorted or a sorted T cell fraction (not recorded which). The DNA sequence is TGCGCCAGCAGTGTTTCCGGGACTAGCGGTGCCACCGGGGAGCTGTTTTTT. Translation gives CASSVSGTSGATGELFF.